The 29 T cell receptor beta chains presented below share a single source sample, sequenced in a study of cytomegalovirus exposure and HLA in healthy donors. The PCR used 60 Vbeta and 13 Jbeta primers. Assay: immunoSEQ multiplex PCR; the TCRdb copy retains only in-frame clones and omits some. Of 100,000 to 120,000 clones in the sample, 65% to 85% were seen once. Sequenced input: PBMCs. Every receptor here comes from a male donor in good health and CMV-seronegative.

This rearrangement joins TRBV27 to TRBJ2-5; D is perhaps TRBD2 (5 bases). The germline V and J ends were trimmed by 2 bases and 0 bases, with 19 bases remaining between them. The germline V gene has CDR1 MNHEY and CDR2 SMNVEV (reference sequence). The CDR3 totals 18 residues. In DNA, the CDR3 is TGTGCCAGCAGTTTAGGAACGCCGTCCACGGGGTACCAAGAGACCCAGTACTTC. It yields the protein CASSLGTPSTGYQETQYF.

The rearrangement links TRBV4-1 to TRBJ2-3; 9 nucleotides agree with TRBD1. Germline CDR1 and CDR2: MGHRA and YSYEKL. V shed 6 bases, J shed 6 bases, and the junction held 10 bases outside the gene matches. The CDR3 spans 15 residues. CDR3 sequence: CASRGRTGGLDTQYF. The CDR3 nucleotides are TGCGCCAGCAGGGGGCGAACAGGGGGCCTGGATACGCAGTATTTT.

The chain uses TRBV29-1 and TRBJ1-2; TRBD1 is a possible D gene (5 bases). The CDR3 has 13 amino acids. V lost 4 bases and J lost 5, with 14 bases in between. Per the germline V gene, CDR1 is SQVTM and CDR2 is ANQGSEA. The CDR3 region is CSVVPGLGYGYTF. In DNA form, the CDR3 reads TGCAGCGTTGTCCCAGGGCTAGGGTATGGCTACACCTTC.

J is TRBJ2-3 and V is TRBV29-1; the match to TRBD2 covers 7 bases. Trimming took 4 bases from V and 0 from J; bases not matched to a gene: 1. Germline CDR1 is SQVTM and CDR2 is ANQGSEA. The CDR3 runs 13 residues. This CDR3 reads CSVVGRSTDTQYF. CDR3 bases: TGCAGCGTTGTCGGGAGGAGCACAGATACGCAGTATTTT.

The rearrangement uses TRBV11-2 and TRBJ1-1; D remains unclear. The CDR3 spans 12 residues. Germline V lookup: CDR1 SGHAT, CDR2 FQNNGV. V gave up 6 bases and J gave up 10 bases, with 15 bases separating them. CDR3 amino acids: CASRTLRSLAFF. The CDR3 coding sequence is TGTGCCAGCAGGACTCTACGTTCATTAGCTTTCTTT.

The V and J genes are TRBV7-9 and TRBJ2-2; 9 bases agree with TRBD1. Germline CDR1 SEHNR, CDR2 FQNEAQ (reference sequence). The CDR3 runs to 16 residues. The J segment lost 6 bases and the V segment lost 1 base, leaving 6 bases of the junction unmatched. CDR3 bases: TGTGCCAGCAGCTTAGGACGGGACAGGGCTCCCGGGGAGCTGTTTTTT. Translating gives CASSLGRDRAPGELFF.

The chain is built from TRBV7-8 and TRBJ2-1, with TRBD2 identical over 9 bases. The CDR3 has 15 amino acids. The germline CDR1 and CDR2 sequences are SGHVS and FQNEAQ. V was clipped by 1 base and J by 8 bases; unmatched bases: 6. The CDR3 DNA follows: TGTGCCAGCAGCTTAGGGGGCGAGCGGGGGGATGAGCAGTTCTTC. Its translation: CASSLGGERGDEQFF. The whole variable domain, filled in from reference TRBV7-8 and TRBJ2-1, reads GAGVSQSPRYKVAKRGQDVALRCDPISGHVSLFWYQQALGQGPEFLTYFQNEAQLDKSGLPSDRFFAERPEGSVSTLKIQRTQQEDSAVYLCASSLGGERGDEQFFGPGTRLTVL.

The J gene is TRBJ2-1, the V gene TRBV30; 12 bases align to TRBD1. The CDR3 length is 15 residues. The germline V gene encodes CDR1 GTSNPN and CDR2 SVGIG (reference sequence). The V gene end was trimmed by 5 bases and the J gene end by 6 bases; junction bases not matched to a gene: 8. In nucleotides, the CDR3 is TGTGCCTGGGGATTAGGGACAGGGGGCTCCAATGAGCAGTTCTTC. This sequence encodes CAWGLGTGGSNEQFF.

The rearrangement links TRBV29-1 to TRBJ1-1; unclear D gene. V was trimmed by 3 bases and J by 4 bases, leaving 6 bases between them. CDR3 size: 11 residues. The germline gives CDR1 SQVTM, CDR2 ANQGSEA. CDR3 bases: TGCAGCGTTGAGTTCGGCACTGAAGCTTTCTTT. It encodes CSVEFGTEAFF.

The gene calls are TRBV19 and TRBJ1-1; 8 bases fit TRBD1. The CDR3 sequence is 15 residues long. Germline trimming cut 2 bases from V and 0 bases from J; bases unmatched to any gene: 2. From germline, CDR1 is LNHDA and CDR2 SQIVND (reference sequence). The CDR3 spells CASSIQGAMNTEAFF. In DNA form, the CDR3 reads TGTGCCAGTAGTATACAGGGGGCTATGAACACTGAAGCTTTCTTT.

This clone appeared a few times. The CDR3 coding sequence is TGCGCCAGCAGCCATCCGAAAGGACTAGCGGGAGGTGCGAGCTCCTACAATGAGCAGTTCTTC. Translated: CASSHPKGLAGGASSYNEQFF. The genes are TRBV4-1 and TRBJ2-1, with 14 bases matching TRBD2. Germline CDR1 is MGHRA and CDR2 is YSYEKL. Trimming at V came to 3 bases and at J to 0 bases, leaving 13 bases not matched to a gene. The CDR3 runs 21 residues.

The chain links TRBV6-5 to TRBJ1-5; D unresolved. The CDR3 contains 15 residues. Between the trimmed V and J ends, which lost 6 bases and 0 bases, there was a span of 12 bases. CDR1 and CDR2 from the germline V gene are MNHEY and SVGAGI. This CDR3 is CASRVLPNSNQPQHF. The CDR3 DNA follows: TGTGCCAGCAGGGTTCTTCCTAATAGCAATCAGCCCCAGCATTTT.

The chain links TRBV6-6 to TRBJ2-2; 9 bases are a match to TRBD2. The trim removed 2 bases at V and 4 bases at J, leaving 2 bases unmatched. This CDR3 is built from 15 residues. The germline V gene has CDR1 MNHNY and CDR2 SVGAGI (reference sequence). The CDR3 region is CASSYPSGATGELFF. The CDR3 DNA follows: TGTGCCAGCAGTTACCCTAGCGGGGCCACCGGGGAGCTGTTTTTT.

For this clone: One end of the junction varies from germline; a read error may be responsible. CDR3 coding DNA: TGTTCCAGCAGCTTAGATGGGGCCTTCACTGAAGCTTTCTTT. Translation: CSSSLDGAFTEAFF. V gene TRBV7-9 combines with J gene TRBJ1-1, with TRBD1 as a possible D gene (5 bases). The CDR3 is made up of 14 amino acids. Germline values: CDR1 SEHNR, CDR2 FQNEAQ (reference sequence).

This rearrangement joins TRBV19 to TRBJ2-3, with D possibly matching TRBD1 (5 bases). The CDR3 length is 15 residues. V shed 5 bases and J shed 0 bases, with 12 bases lying between them. Germline lookup yields CDR1 LNHDA and CDR2 SQIVND (reference sequence). The CDR3 nucleotides are TGTGCCAGTAGTTGGGGCAGACCTAGCACAGATACGCAGTATTTT. Translating gives CASSWGRPSTDTQYF.

The chain recombines TRBV10-3 with TRBJ1-4, with TRBD1 identical over 7 bases. Trimming cost V 4 bases and J 5 bases; bases outside gene matches: 4. CDR1 is ENHRY and CDR2 is SYGVKD in the germline V gene. The CDR3 spans 14 residues. Here the CDR3 DNA reads TGTGCCATCAGTGCCGGGACAGTCAATGAAAAACTGTTTTTT. Protein sequence: CAISAGTVNEKLFF.

The chain recombines TRBV27 with TRBJ1-1, with 7 nucleotides matching TRBD1. V lost 2 bases, J lost 1 base, and 4 bases stayed unmatched. Germline V CDR1 and CDR2: MNHEY, SMNVEV (reference sequence). The CDR3 contains 15 residues. CDR3 loop: CASSLATGKNTEAFF. CDR3 DNA sequence: TGTGCCAGCAGTTTAGCGACAGGGAAGAACACTGAAGCTTTCTTT.

The CDR3 DNA reads as TGCGCCAGCAGCCTACAGGCCAGCTCATTAAATAACTATGGCTACACCTTC. It encodes CASSLQASSLNNYGYTF. The chain carries TRBV4-3 and TRBJ1-2; D might be TRBD1 (5 bases). The CDR3 runs 17 residues. V was clipped by 4 bases and J by 1 base, with 19 bases between them. Per the germline V gene, CDR1 is LGHNA and CDR2 is YSLEER.

The sample holds a few counts of this clone. The rearrangement uses TRBV4-1 and TRBJ2-7; 9 bases fit TRBD2. The J segment lost 7 bases and the V segment lost 2 bases, leaving 6 bases of the junction unmatched. Looked up from germline, CDR1 is MGHRA and CDR2 is YSYEKL. This CDR3 has 14 residues. The CDR3 spells CASSQMGSGGEQYF. Here the CDR3 DNA reads TGCGCCAGCAGCCAAATGGGCAGCGGGGGGGAGCAGTACTTC.

The chain couples TRBV6-6 to TRBJ2-3; D remains unclear. This CDR3 has 14 amino acids. Looked up from germline, CDR1 is MNHNY and CDR2 is SVGAGI (reference sequence). Trimming took 3 bases from V and 4 from J, leaving 11 bases between them. The DNA for the CDR3 is TGTGCCAGCAGTTATGTGCTGGGCGCAGATACGCAGTATTTT. The encoded protein is CASSYVLGADTQYF.

This clone was observed a handful of times. J is TRBJ2-3 and V is TRBV7-9; TRBD2 aligns across 12 bases. With V trimmed by 4 bases and J by 5 bases, 10 bases remained unmatched. Looked up from germline, CDR1 is SEHNR and CDR2 is FQNEAQ (reference sequence). This CDR3 is 17 amino acids long. CDR3 protein: CASSSSGRAAFGDTQYF. The DNA for the CDR3 is TGTGCCAGCAGCTCTAGCGGGAGGGCCGCCTTCGGAGATACGCAGTATTTT.

The chain employs TRBV7-9 and TRBJ1-1; D is perhaps TRBD1 (5 bases). V was shortened by 0 bases and J by 6 bases, with 11 bases between the two germline ends. The length of the CDR3 is 14 residues. Germline values: CDR1 SEHNR, CDR2 FQNEAQ (reference sequence). CDR3 sequence reads: CASSLAGAGAEAFF. The CDR3 DNA reads as TGTGCCAGCAGCTTAGCAGGGGCAGGCGCTGAAGCTTTCTTT.

This sequence joins TRBV4-2 and TRBJ1-4; 7 bases agree with TRBD1. Germline-derived CDR1 and CDR2 are LGHNA and YNFKEQ. The length of the CDR3 is 20 residues. The junction had 16 bases not matched to a gene; V was cut back by 0 bases and J by 3 bases. CDR3 in DNA: TGTGCCAGCAGCCAAGATCTGGGCAGGGGGATCTATGGGGCTAATGAAAAACTGTTTTTT. Its protein is CASSQDLGRGIYGANEKLFF.

This clone was seen a single time. The chain links TRBV18 to TRBJ1-5; TRBD1 might be the D (6 bases). V gave up 3 bases and J gave up 6 bases, with 18 bases separating them. The CDR3 totals 16 residues. Germline CDR1 is KGHSH and CDR2 is LQKENI. CDR3 in amino acids: CASSPVGGGIGQPQHF. The DNA of the CDR3 is TGTGCCAGCTCACCGGTGGGGGGGGGCATCGGTCAGCCCCAGCATTTT. Full variable domain (missing parts from reference TRBV18 and TRBJ1-5): NAGVMQNPRHLVRRRGQEARLRCSPMKGHSHVYWYRQLPEEGLKFMVYLQKENIIDESGMPKERFSAEFPKEGPSILRIQQVVRGDSAAYFCASSPVGGGIGQPQHFGDGTRLSIL.

This chain links TRBV19 with TRBJ1-2; D unclear. The germline V gene has CDR1 LNHDA and CDR2 SQIVND (reference sequence). With 3 bases removed from V and 1 base from J, the gap between germline ends came to 6 bases. The CDR3 runs to 13 residues. The CDR3 nucleotides read TGTGCCAGTAGTATGTCCTTTAACTATGGCTACACCTTC. It encodes CASSMSFNYGYTF.

The chain uses TRBV29-1 and TRBJ2-5; D possibly corresponds to TRBD1 (6 bases). The J call may be faulty, since TRBJ2-7 better matches the DNA end. Germline loops: CDR1 SQVTM, CDR2 ANQGSEA. This CDR3 is built from 12 residues. The CDR3 region is CSVGWTVHEQYF. Here the CDR3 DNA reads TGCAGCGTAGGCTGGACAGTGCACGAGCAGTACTTC.

This clone was counted a single time. The gene calls are TRBV7-9 and TRBJ2-7, with D perhaps matching TRBD2 (5 bases). CDR1 is SEHNR, CDR2 FQNEAQ, per germline (reference sequence). CDR3 length: 17 amino acids. V lost 3 bases, J lost 4 bases, and 22 bases lay in between. The CDR3 DNA reads TGTGCCAGCAGCTTTGGTAAAGGAGCCGGGGAGACTTACGAGCAGTACTTC. Translation: CASSFGKGAGETYEQYF.

The rearrangement uses TRBV7-3 and TRBJ1-6, with D maybe TRBD1 (6 bases). This CDR3 comprises 16 residues. CDR1 is SGHTA, CDR2 FQGTGA, per germline. V was pared by 5 bases and J by 3 bases, with 14 bases between. The CDR3 coding sequence is TGTGCCAGCAGCCTCGGGGGGGCCTACTATAATTCACCCCTCCACTTT. It is translated as CASSLGGAYYNSPLHF.

V is TRBV4-2 and J is TRBJ2-1; the D gene is possibly TRBD2 (5 bases). The V end lost 0 bases, the J end lost 0 bases, and 18 bases lay between the germline ends. The CDR3 has 19 amino acids. Germline V lookup: CDR1 LGHNA, CDR2 YNFKEQ. CDR3 DNA sequence: TGTGCCAGCAGCCAAGATCTCTTCCGGGGTAGCGTCTCCTACAATGAGCAGTTCTTC. Translating gives CASSQDLFRGSVSYNEQFF.